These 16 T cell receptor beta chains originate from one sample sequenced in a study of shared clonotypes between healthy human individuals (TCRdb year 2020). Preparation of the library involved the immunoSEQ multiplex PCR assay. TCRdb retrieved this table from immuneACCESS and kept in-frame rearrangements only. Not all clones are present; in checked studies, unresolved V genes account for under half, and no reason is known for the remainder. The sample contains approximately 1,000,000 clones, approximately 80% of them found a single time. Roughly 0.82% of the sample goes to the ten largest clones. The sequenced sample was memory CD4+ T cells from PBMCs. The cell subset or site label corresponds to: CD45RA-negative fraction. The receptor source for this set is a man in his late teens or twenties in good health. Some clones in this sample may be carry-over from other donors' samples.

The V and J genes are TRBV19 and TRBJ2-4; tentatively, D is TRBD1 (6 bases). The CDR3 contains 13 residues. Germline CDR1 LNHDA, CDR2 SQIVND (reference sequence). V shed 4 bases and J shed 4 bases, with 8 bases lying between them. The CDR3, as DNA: TGTGCCAGTAGTACCGACAGGAAAAACATTCAGTACTTC. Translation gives CASSTDRKNIQYF.

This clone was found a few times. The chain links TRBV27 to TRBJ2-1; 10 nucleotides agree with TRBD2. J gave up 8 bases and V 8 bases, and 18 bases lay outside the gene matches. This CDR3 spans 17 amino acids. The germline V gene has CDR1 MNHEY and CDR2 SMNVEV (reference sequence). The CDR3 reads CASQRASGSLNIDEQFF. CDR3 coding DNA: TGTGCCAGCCAACGGGCTAGCGGGAGTCTCAATATTGATGAGCAGTTCTTC.

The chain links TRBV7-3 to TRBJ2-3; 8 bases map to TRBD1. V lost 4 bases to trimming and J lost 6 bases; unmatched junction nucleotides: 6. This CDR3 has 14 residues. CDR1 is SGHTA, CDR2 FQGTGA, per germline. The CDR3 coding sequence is TGTGCCAGCAGCTCCCTAAGGACAGGGGATACGCAGTATTTT. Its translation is CASSSLRTGDTQYF.

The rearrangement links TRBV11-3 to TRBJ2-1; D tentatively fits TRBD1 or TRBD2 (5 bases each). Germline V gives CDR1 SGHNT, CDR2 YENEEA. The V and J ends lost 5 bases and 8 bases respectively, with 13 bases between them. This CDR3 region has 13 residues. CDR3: CASSPNGGHEQFF. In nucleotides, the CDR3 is TGTGCCAGCAGCCCCAATGGGGGTCATGAGCAGTTCTTC.

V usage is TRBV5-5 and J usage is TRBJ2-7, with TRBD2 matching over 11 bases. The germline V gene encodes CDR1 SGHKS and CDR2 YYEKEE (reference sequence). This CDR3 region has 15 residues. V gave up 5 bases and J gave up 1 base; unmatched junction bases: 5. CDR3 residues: CASSYLAGGSYEQYF. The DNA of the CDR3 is TGTGCCAGCAGTTATCTAGCGGGAGGTTCCTACGAGCAGTACTTC.

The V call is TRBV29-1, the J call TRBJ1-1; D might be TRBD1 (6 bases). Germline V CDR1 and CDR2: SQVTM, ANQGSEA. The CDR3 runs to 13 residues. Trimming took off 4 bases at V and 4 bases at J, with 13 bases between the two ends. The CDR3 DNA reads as TGCAGCGTTGTTGGGGGGCGCGGCACTGAAGCTTTCTTT. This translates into CSVVGGRGTEAFF.

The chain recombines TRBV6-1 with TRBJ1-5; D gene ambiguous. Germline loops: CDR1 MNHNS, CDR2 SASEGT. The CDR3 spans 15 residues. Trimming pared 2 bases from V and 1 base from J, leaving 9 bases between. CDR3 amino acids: CASSEQVMSNQPQHF. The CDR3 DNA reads TGTGCCAGCAGTGAACAGGTGATGAGCAATCAGCCCCAGCATTTT.

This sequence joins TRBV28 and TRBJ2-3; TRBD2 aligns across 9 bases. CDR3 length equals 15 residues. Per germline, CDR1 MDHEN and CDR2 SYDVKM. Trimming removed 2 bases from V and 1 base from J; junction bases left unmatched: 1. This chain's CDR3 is CASSLTSGRTDTQYF. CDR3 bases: TGTGCCAGCAGTTTAACTAGCGGGCGCACAGATACGCAGTATTTT.

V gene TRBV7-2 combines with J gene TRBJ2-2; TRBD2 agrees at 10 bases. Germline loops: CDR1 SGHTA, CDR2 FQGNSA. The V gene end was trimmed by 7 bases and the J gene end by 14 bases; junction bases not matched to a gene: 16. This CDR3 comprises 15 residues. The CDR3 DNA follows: TGTGCCAGCACCCTTGACAGGGCGACTAGCGGGTCACTGTTTTTT. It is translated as CASTLDRATSGSLFF.

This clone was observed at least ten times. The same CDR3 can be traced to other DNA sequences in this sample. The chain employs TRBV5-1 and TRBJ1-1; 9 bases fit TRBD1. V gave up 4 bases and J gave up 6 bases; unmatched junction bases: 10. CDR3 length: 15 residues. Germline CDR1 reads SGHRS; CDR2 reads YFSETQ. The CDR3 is CASSPDRGGFAEAFF. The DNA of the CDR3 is TGCGCCAGCAGCCCAGACAGGGGGGGATTCGCTGAAGCTTTCTTT. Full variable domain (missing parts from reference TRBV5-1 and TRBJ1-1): KAGVTQTPRYLIKTRGQQVTLSCSPISGHRSVSWYQQTPGQGLQFLFEYFSETQRNKGNFPGRFSGRQFSNSRSEMNVSTLELGDSALYLCASSPDRGGFAEAFFGQGTRLTVV.

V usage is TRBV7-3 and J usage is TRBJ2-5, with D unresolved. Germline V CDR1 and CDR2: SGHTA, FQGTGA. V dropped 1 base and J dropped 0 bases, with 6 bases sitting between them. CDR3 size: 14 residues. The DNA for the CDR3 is TGTGCCAGCAGCTTAAGAGCGAACCAAGAGACCCAGTACTTC. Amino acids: CASSLRANQETQYF.

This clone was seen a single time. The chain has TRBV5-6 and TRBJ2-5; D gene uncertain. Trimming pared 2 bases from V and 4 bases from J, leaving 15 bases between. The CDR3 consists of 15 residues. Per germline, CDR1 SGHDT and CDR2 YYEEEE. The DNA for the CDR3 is TGTGCCAGCAGCTTCATGGGAATCCCGGGAGAGACCCAGTACTTC. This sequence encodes CASSFMGIPGETQYF.

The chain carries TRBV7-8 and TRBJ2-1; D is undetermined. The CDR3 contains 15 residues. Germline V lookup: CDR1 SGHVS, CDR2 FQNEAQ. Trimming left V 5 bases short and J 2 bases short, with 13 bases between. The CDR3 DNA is TGTGCCAGCAGCCCAAGCCCTCAGGCCTACAATGAGCAGTTCTTC. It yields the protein CASSPSPQAYNEQFF. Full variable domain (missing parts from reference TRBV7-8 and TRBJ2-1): GAGVSQSPRYKVAKRGQDVALRCDPISGHVSLFWYQQALGQGPEFLTYFQNEAQLDKSGLPSDRFFAERPEGSVSTLKIQRTQQEDSAVYLCASSPSPQAYNEQFFGPGTRLTVL.

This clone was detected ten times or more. DNA of the CDR3: TGTGCCAGCAGTTTATTAATTAAGGGGGAGCTGTTTTTT. Encoded protein: CASSLLIKGELFF. The genes are TRBV27 and TRBJ2-2; unclear D gene. CDR3 length equals 13 residues. From germline, CDR1 is MNHEY and CDR2 SMNVEV (reference sequence). With 1 base removed from V and 8 bases from J, the gap between germline ends came to 8 bases.

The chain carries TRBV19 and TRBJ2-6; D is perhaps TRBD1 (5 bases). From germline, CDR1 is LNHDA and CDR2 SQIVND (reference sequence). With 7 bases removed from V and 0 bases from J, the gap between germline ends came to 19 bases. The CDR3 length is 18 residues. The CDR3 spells CASIHDSSIPSGANVLTF. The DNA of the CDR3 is TGTGCCAGTATTCACGACAGTTCTATCCCCTCTGGGGCCAACGTCCTGACTTTC. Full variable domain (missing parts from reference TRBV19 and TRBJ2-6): DGGITQSPKYLFRKEGQNVTLSCEQNLNHDAMYWYRQDPGQGLRLIYYSQIVNDFQKGDIAEGYSVSREKKESFPLTVTSAQKNPTAFYLCASIHDSSIPSGANVLTFGAGSRLTVL.

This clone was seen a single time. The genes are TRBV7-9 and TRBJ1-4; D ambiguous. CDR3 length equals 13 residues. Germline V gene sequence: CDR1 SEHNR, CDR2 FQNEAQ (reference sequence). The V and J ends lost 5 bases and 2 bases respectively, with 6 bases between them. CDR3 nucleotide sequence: TGTGCCAGCAGCCCCTCCACTAATGAAAAACTGTTTTTT. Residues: CASSPSTNEKLFF.